One sample yielded the 5 T cell receptor beta chains listed below, sequenced in a study of cytomegalovirus exposure and HLA in healthy donors. Amplification used 60 Vbeta primers and 13 Jbeta primers. This table comes from immunoSEQ multiplex PCR, and its TCRdb copy is limited to in-frame clones, with some not included. The table records over 150,000 clones, 75% to 90% of them present only once. The sample comprised PBMCs. Receptors were obtained from a male donor in good health and CMV-seronegative.

The chain joins TRBV30 to TRBJ2-1; a weak D match, TRBD1 (6 bases). With 1 base removed from V and 1 base from J, the gap between germline ends came to 8 bases. This CDR3 has 14 amino acids. Germline lookup yields CDR1 GTSNPN and CDR2 SVGIG (reference sequence). This chain's CDR3 is CAWSGGTSYNEQFF. CDR3 sequence (DNA): TGTGCCTGGAGTGGAGGGACATCCTACAATGAGCAGTTCTTC.

This clone was seen a few times. The chain is built from TRBV19 and TRBJ2-7; TRBD1 aligns across 9 bases. The CDR3 runs to 14 residues. CDR1 LNHDA and CDR2 SQIVND come from the germline V gene (reference sequence). J was trimmed by 7 bases and V by 2 bases; bases with no gene match: 6. CDR3 region: CASSISGQGWEQYF. Here the CDR3 DNA reads TGTGCCAGTAGTATATCTGGACAGGGGTGGGAGCAGTACTTC.

The chain combines TRBV6-1 with TRBJ1-4; D is unresolved. V was pared by 5 bases and J by 2 bases, with 6 bases between. This CDR3 is built from 13 residues. Germline lookup yields CDR1 MNHNS and CDR2 SASEGT. This CDR3 is CASSIYTNEKLFF. In DNA, the CDR3 is TGTGCCAGCAGTATCTACACTAATGAAAAACTGTTTTTT.

This clone was seen only once. The chain uses TRBV25-1 and TRBJ2-7; no clear D. This CDR3 contains 12 residues. V was trimmed by 3 bases and J by 5 bases, leaving 8 bases between them. Germline V CDR1 and CDR2: MGHDK, SYGVNS. CDR3 nucleotides: TGTGCCAGCAGTGACGGGTGGGACGAGCAGTACTTC. This translates into CASSDGWDEQYF.

V usage is TRBV7-2 and J usage is TRBJ1-2, with 7 bases aligning to TRBD1. V lost 0 bases to trimming and J lost 0 bases; unmatched junction nucleotides: 1. Germline V gives CDR1 SGHTA, CDR2 FQGNSA. The CDR3 sequence is 15 residues long. CDR3 bases: TGTGCCAGCAGCTTAGCCGGACAGGCTAACTATGGCTACACCTTC. Translation gives CASSLAGQANYGYTF.